This entry lists 20 T cell receptor beta chains sequenced from one sample in a study of cytomegalovirus exposure and HLA in healthy donors. It was with 60 Vbeta and 13 Jbeta primers that the PCR ran. The repertoire was sequenced with immunoSEQ multiplex PCR; TCRdb's copy has only in-frame clones and lacks some. This table holds about 170,000 clones, around 68% found once. Sequencing was done on a sample of PBMCs. The receptors were sampled from a girl aged 5 to 17 in good health and CMV-seronegative.

This clone appeared a few times. The chain couples TRBV7-9 to TRBJ1-1; D may be TRBD1 (5 bases). The CDR3 spans 13 residues. From germline, CDR1 is SEHNR and CDR2 FQNEAQ (reference sequence). V lost 0 bases to trimming and J lost 7 bases, with 9 bases between them. For the CDR3, the DNA is TGTGCCAGCAGCTTAGCCGGGGGGGGTGAAGCTTTCTTT. Translation gives CASSLAGGGEAFF.

This clone was picked up a small number of times. This chain links TRBV6-1 with TRBJ2-5, with TRBD1 as a possible D gene (6 bases). V dropped 6 bases and J dropped 5 bases, with 13 bases sitting between them. Looked up from germline, CDR1 is MNHNS and CDR2 is SASEGT. This CDR3 has 13 residues. CDR3 loop: CASRDSFWETQYF. The CDR3, as DNA: TGTGCCAGCAGGGACAGTTTTTGGGAGACCCAGTACTTC.

V gene TRBV5-1 combines with J gene TRBJ2-5; a possible D gene is TRBD2 (6 bases). The CDR3 sequence is 16 residues long. Trimming took 4 bases from V and 5 from J, leaving 21 bases between them. In germline, CDR1 is SGHRS, CDR2 YFSETQ. The CDR3 nucleotides read TGCGCCAGCAGCCCCGTAGGAGGCGGGGTTTTCGAGACCCAGTACTTC. This translates into CASSPVGGGVFETQYF.

The gene calls are TRBV2 and TRBJ1-5; D not resolved. The CDR3 consists of 14 residues. CDR1 and CDR2 from the germline V gene are SNHLY and FYNNEI. V lost 4 bases to trimming and J lost 0 bases, with 7 bases between them. The CDR3 nucleotides are TGTGCCAGCAGTGGACAATATAGCAATCAGCCCCAGCATTTT. This encodes CASSGQYSNQPQHF.

This clone was detected only a few times. This chain uses TRBV19 with TRBJ1-3; D uncertain. There are 15 residues in the CDR3. V gave up 4 bases and J gave up 2 bases, with 12 bases separating them. Germline CDR1 LNHDA, CDR2 SQIVND (reference sequence). The CDR3 here is CASSTGRNTGNTIYF. In DNA, the CDR3 is TGTGCCAGTAGTACAGGAAGGAACACTGGAAACACCATATATTTT.

The gene calls are TRBV7-8 and TRBJ1-5, with a tentative D call TRBD1 (5 bases). The CDR3 consists of 14 residues. In germline, CDR1 is SGHVS, CDR2 FQNEAQ. Trimming stripped 2 bases from V and 7 bases from J, with 12 bases between. As DNA, the CDR3 is TGTGCCAGCAGCTTATATGCGGGGCAACAGCCCCAGCATTTT. The encoded protein is CASSLYAGQQPQHF.

The chain has TRBV5-1 and TRBJ1-1, with D possibly matching TRBD1 (5 bases). The germline gives CDR1 SGHRS, CDR2 YFSETQ. The V and J ends lost 4 bases and 4 bases respectively, with 14 bases between them. The CDR3 is 14 residues long. CDR3 DNA: TGCGCCAGCAGCGCGGGACCTCCGCCCACTGAAGCTTTCTTT. Its translation: CASSAGPPPTEAFF.

The V gene is TRBV15, the J gene TRBJ1-1; no firm D call. Germline V gene sequence: CDR1 LNHNV, CDR2 YYDKDF (reference sequence). The CDR3 runs to 15 residues. V lost 8 bases and J 0 bases, leaving 16 bases between the germline ends. CDR3: CATGRRRALNTEAFF. The CDR3 region has the DNA TGTGCCACCGGTAGGAGGAGGGCATTGAACACTGAAGCTTTCTTT.

This clone was counted only a few times. This chain uses TRBV28 with TRBJ1-5; D possibly corresponds to TRBD1 (5 bases). The germline CDR1 and CDR2 sequences are MDHEN and SYDVKM. V lost 4 bases, J lost 6 bases, and 19 bases lay in between. The CDR3 runs 16 residues. The CDR3 region is CASSSHIGGASQPQHF. CDR3 bases: TGTGCCAGCAGTTCGCATATAGGAGGGGCAAGTCAGCCCCAGCATTTT. The variable domain in full, completed from reference TRBV28 and TRBJ1-5, reads DVKVTQSSRYLVKRTGEKVFLECVQDMDHENMFWYRQDPGLGLRLIYFSYDVKMKEKGDIPEGYSVSREKKERFSLILESASTNQTSMYLCASSSHIGGASQPQHFGDGTRLSIL.

The rearrangement links TRBV5-6 to TRBJ1-1; D is unclear. The CDR3 length is 14 residues. CDR1 and CDR2 from the germline V gene are SGHDT and YYEEEE. V was clipped by 5 bases and J by 7 bases, with 18 bases between them. The CDR3 DNA follows: TGTGCCAGCAGGACCCTTTCCGAGGTCCGTGAAGCTTTCTTT. Protein sequence: CASRTLSEVREAFF.

The chain combines TRBV6-1 with TRBJ2-7, with D possibly TRBD1 on 6 matching bases. The CDR3 is 14 residues long. CDR1 is MNHNS, CDR2 SASEGT, per germline. V was shortened by 5 bases and J by 3 bases, with 14 bases between the two germline ends. Here the CDR3 DNA reads TGTGCCAGCAGTAGGACGGACAGTAACTACGAGCAGTACTTC. Translated: CASSRTDSNYEQYF.

The chain is built from TRBV6-5 and TRBJ1-2; 7 bases fit TRBD1. This CDR3 has 15 amino acids. Germline loops: CDR1 MNHEY, CDR2 SVGAGI. V gave up 6 bases and J gave up 3 bases; unmatched junction bases: 10. The CDR3 spells CASRQTGTVYYGYTF. CDR3 bases: TGTGCCAGCAGGCAAACCGGGACAGTGTACTATGGCTACACCTTC.

This sequence joins TRBV6-6 and TRBJ1-4; weak D call: TRBD1 (6 bases). The germline CDR1 and CDR2 sequences are MNHNY and SVGAGI (reference sequence). CDR3 size: 15 residues. The V and J ends lost 4 bases and 7 bases respectively, with 16 bases between them. The CDR3 DNA is TGTGCCAGCAGTTCTACAGGGTTTACTGGTGAAAAACTGTTTTTT. Translated: CASSSTGFTGEKLFF.

The chain recombines TRBV9 with TRBJ1-3; D might be TRBD1 (6 bases). The length of the CDR3 is 16 residues. The germline V gene has CDR1 SGDLS and CDR2 YYNGEE. Trimming stripped 4 bases from V and 5 bases from J, with 19 bases between. The CDR3 protein is CASSPRNRAPRNTIYF. As DNA, the CDR3 is TGTGCCAGCAGCCCGCGCAACAGGGCTCCGAGAAACACCATATATTTT.

The chain carries TRBV2 and TRBJ1-2; D is possibly TRBD1 (5 bases). The V end lost 10 bases, the J end lost 4 bases, and 19 bases lay between the germline ends. The CDR3 covers 14 residues. Germline loops: CDR1 SNHLY, CDR2 FYNNEI. The CDR3, as DNA: TGTGCCACCACAGGTGCTGGGGCTGGCTATGGCTACACCTTC. Amino acids: CATTGAGAGYGYTF.

The rearrangement joins TRBV19 to TRBJ1-6; weak D call: TRBD1 (6 bases). Germline-derived CDR1 and CDR2 are LNHDA and SQIVND (reference sequence). Trimming removed 5 bases from V and 1 base from J, with 9 bases in between. CDR3 size: 15 residues. The CDR3, as DNA: TGTGCCAGTAGTTTGGGACATTCCTATAATTCACCCCTCCACTTT. It codes for CASSLGHSYNSPLHF.

This clone was observed a handful of times. This chain connects TRBV7-6 to TRBJ1-2; D call uncertain. This CDR3 region has 17 residues. The germline V and J ends were trimmed by 1 base and 4 bases, with 19 bases remaining between them. Germline V gene sequence: CDR1 SGHVS, CDR2 FNYEAQ. DNA for the CDR3: TGTGCCAGCAGCTTAGAGCCTATGGTACAGTTCCGCTATGGCTACACCTTC. As protein: CASSLEPMVQFRYGYTF.

This chain joins TRBV19 and TRBJ1-2; a possible D gene is TRBD1 (5 bases). Trimming removed 5 bases at V and 6 bases at J, with 19 bases between. The germline gives CDR1 LNHDA, CDR2 SQIVND (reference sequence). The CDR3 contains 15 residues. The DNA for the CDR3 is TGTGCCAGTAGTTTCCAATCCAGGGAGGGTCATGGCTACACCTTC. The encoded protein is CASSFQSREGHGYTF. The variable domain in full, completed from reference TRBV19 and TRBJ1-2, reads DGGITQSPKYLFRKEGQNVTLSCEQNLNHDAMYWYRQDPGQGLRLIYYSQIVNDFQKGDIAEGYSVSREKKESFPLTVTSAQKNPTAFYLCASSFQSREGHGYTFGSGTRLTVV.

V usage is TRBV18 and J usage is TRBJ1-6; D is uncertain. The V and J ends lost 3 bases and 0 bases respectively, with 6 bases between them. Per the germline V gene, CDR1 is KGHSH and CDR2 is LQKENI. The CDR3 runs 15 residues. The CDR3 DNA follows: TGTGCCAGCTCACCCTCGAGCTCCTATAATTCACCCCTCCACTTT. It translates to CASSPSSSYNSPLHF.

The table lists this clone with a few counts. The gene calls are TRBV12-5 and TRBJ2-2; perhaps TRBD1 as D (5 bases). Trimming cost V 5 bases and J 2 bases, with 9 bases left between them. The V gene's germline CDR1 is LGHNT and CDR2 FRNRAP. CDR3 length: 14 amino acids. The CDR3 spells CASGKDTNTGELFF. The CDR3 DNA follows: TGTGCTAGTGGTAAGGACACTAACACCGGGGAGCTGTTTTTT.